Below, 3 T cell receptor beta chains from the same sample are listed, as sequenced in a study of identical twins. TCRdb reprocessed the 5' RACE reads via MiXCR and lists one record per CDR3 protein. The sample has about 660,000 distinct CDR3 sequences, 8.5% to 9% seen once. The same sample was also studied in work on yellow fever vaccine responses in identical twins.

The source material was PBMCs. Every receptor here comes from a young woman in good health.

This chain connects TRBV18 to TRBJ2-7, with no clear D. There are 13 residues in the CDR3. With 2 bases removed from V and 5 bases from J, the gap between germline ends came to 10 bases. Germline assignment: CDR1 KGHSH and CDR2 LQKENI. CDR3 nucleotide sequence: TGTGCCAGCTCACCAAGTGTGGGCAACGAGCAGTACTTC. It translates to CASSPSVGNEQYF.

This clonotype was observed many times. This rearrangement joins TRBV29-1 to TRBJ2-7; TRBD1 matches at 7 bases. The V gene's germline CDR1 is SQVTM and CDR2 ANQGSEA. The CDR3 is 15 residues long. V dropped 3 bases and J dropped 1; count of bases not matched to a gene: 9. CDR3 loop: CSVEEPGQTSYEQYF. CDR3 nucleotide sequence: TGCAGCGTTGAGGAACCGGGACAGACTTCCTACGAGCAGTACTTC.

V usage is TRBV4-3 and J usage is TRBJ2-7; either TRBD1 or TRBD2 may supply D (5 bases each). The germline gives CDR1 LGHNA, CDR2 YSLEER. Trimming left V 0 bases short and J 6 bases short, with 18 bases between. The CDR3 has 16 residues. The CDR3 DNA sequence: TGCGCCAGCAGCCAAGATCCGGGGTCAGGGAGAGCCGAGCAGTACTTC. Translating it yields CASSQDPGSGRAEQYF.